This TCR beta chain was profiled in a study of T cells after yellow fever vaccination. TCRdb re-called the 5' RACE reads with MiXCR, one entry per CDR3 protein. The sample shows about 340,000 distinct CDR3 sequences, 9.5% to 15% of them seen only once. This clonotype has ten or more counts. Germline V gene sequence: CDR1 SGHRS, CDR2 YFSETQ. This CDR3 is 13 amino acids long. V lost 0 bases, J lost 6 bases, and 9 bases lay in between. The chain combines TRBV5-1 with TRBJ1-2; weak D call: TRBD1 (5 bases). The source is a man aged 18 to 29 who received the YFV17D yellow fever vaccine. The sequencing used CD4+ T cells sorted from PBMCs, collected 15 days after the yellow fever booster vaccination. CDR3: CASSLGRDNGYTF. The CDR3 DNA follows: TGCGCCAGCAGCTTGGGCAGGGATAATGGCTACACCTTC.